This entry is about one T cell receptor (beta chain). The V end was cut by 5 bases, the J end by 2 bases, with 15 bases between. Germline V gene lookup returns CDR1 SGHTA and CDR2 FQGNSA. The length of the CDR3 is 15 residues. These data belong to a study of blood T cell repertoires in COVID-19. Measured with immunoSEQ multiplex PCR; TCRdb has only the in-frame clones, and not every one. The sample consists of almost 65,000 clones, around 90% of them appearing once. Sequenced sample: peripheral blood. This TCR derives from a woman in her fifties or sixties with COVID-19, enrolled during active disease. This chain links TRBV7-2 with TRBJ1-1; a weak D match, TRBD1 (5 bases). The CDR3 region has the DNA TGTGCCAGCAGCCAAATTCAGGGTGGCAACACTGAAGCTTTCTTT. This translates into CASSQIQGGNTEAFF.